The 11 T cell receptor beta chains below were found in one sample sequenced in a study of shared clonotypes between healthy human individuals. The protocol was immunoSEQ multiplex PCR, while the TCRdb copy is restricted to in-frame clones and leaves out a portion. Altogether about 990,000 clones are present, around 78% being singletons, with the ten largest covering around 0.61%. The specimen sequenced was memory CD4+ T cells from PBMCs. Subset of the sample: CD45RA-negative fraction. The receptors derive from a man aged 18-30 years in good health. Some clones in this sample may be carry-over from other donors' samples.

This clone was counted ten times or more. The gene calls are TRBV15 and TRBJ2-3; D uncertain. The CDR3 runs 14 residues. CDR1 is LNHNV, CDR2 YYDKDF, per germline (reference sequence). Trimming cost V 1 base and J 2 bases, with 7 bases left between them. The CDR3 DNA sequence: TGTGCCACCAGCAGAGCGGTCTTCACAGATACGCAGTATTTT. Translated: CATSRAVFTDTQYF. Looking up the rest from reference TRBV15 and TRBJ2-3 gives the full variable domain: DAMVIQNPRYQVTQFGKPVTLSCSQTLNHNVMYWYQQKSSQAPKLLFHYYDKDFNNEADTPDNFQSRRPNTSFCFLDIRSPGLGDTAMYLCATSRAVFTDTQYFGPGTRLTVL.

The rearrangement uses TRBV28 and TRBJ1-5; D remains ambiguous. The ends were cut back, 7 bases at V and 0 bases at J, with 13 bases in the middle. The CDR3 consists of 15 residues. Germline V CDR1 and CDR2: MDHEN, SYDVKM. Here the CDR3 reads CASKVPGYSNQPQHF. CDR3 nucleotide sequence: TGTGCCAGCAAAGTACCCGGCTATAGCAATCAGCCCCAGCATTTT. The full variable domain, in which reference TRBV28 and TRBJ1-5 provide the parts outside the CDR3, is DVKVTQSSRYLVKRTGEKVFLECVQDMDHENMFWYRQDPGLGLRLIYFSYDVKMKEKGDIPEGYSVSREKKERFSLILESASTNQTSMYLCASKVPGYSNQPQHFGDGTRLSIL.

This chain uses TRBV10-3 with TRBJ2-7; 8 bases fit TRBD2. V shed 7 bases, J shed 2 bases, and the junction held 4 bases outside the gene matches. The CDR3 spans 13 residues. Germline assignment: CDR1 ENHRY and CDR2 SYGVKD. CDR3: CAITSGGTYEQYF. The CDR3 DNA follows: TGTGCCATCACCTCGGGAGGGACCTACGAGCAGTACTTC.

The chain joins TRBV7-3 to TRBJ2-1; D is unclear. The CDR3 has 13 residues. CDR1 and CDR2 (germline): SGHTA, FQGTGA. V gave up 0 bases and J gave up 7 bases, with 7 bases separating them. CDR3 protein: CASSLTELNEQFF. The CDR3 nucleotides are TGTGCCAGCAGCTTAACTGAGCTTAATGAGCAGTTCTTC. The complete variable domain, with remaining parts taken from reference TRBV7-3 and TRBJ2-1, reads GAGVSQTPSNKVTEKGKYVELRCDPISGHTALYWYRQSLGQGPEFLIYFQGTGAADDSGLPNDRFFAVRPEGSVSTLKIQRTERGDSAVYLCASSLTELNEQFFGPGTRLTVL.

The chain carries TRBV28 and TRBJ1-1; no reliable D call. Germline assignment: CDR1 MDHEN and CDR2 SYDVKM. Trimming stripped 5 bases from V and 4 bases from J, with 8 bases between. CDR3 size: 12 residues. CDR3 loop: CASSPWSTEAFF. The CDR3 bases are TGTGCCAGCAGTCCCTGGAGCACTGAAGCTTTCTTT. Variable domain in full (rest from reference TRBV28 and TRBJ1-1): DVKVTQSSRYLVKRTGEKVFLECVQDMDHENMFWYRQDPGLGLRLIYFSYDVKMKEKGDIPEGYSVSREKKERFSLILESASTNQTSMYLCASSPWSTEAFFGQGTRLTVV.

The V and J genes are TRBV28 and TRBJ2-3, with TRBD2 identical over 7 bases. The CDR3 is made up of 15 amino acids. J was trimmed by 1 base and V by 2 bases; bases with no gene match: 3. The germline CDR1 and CDR2 sequences are MDHEN and SYDVKM. As DNA, the CDR3 is TGTGCCAGCAGTTTAGTTACTAGCGGCACAGATACGCAGTATTTT. Amino acid sequence: CASSLVTSGTDTQYF. Full variable domain (missing parts from reference TRBV28 and TRBJ2-3): DVKVTQSSRYLVKRTGEKVFLECVQDMDHENMFWYRQDPGLGLRLIYFSYDVKMKEKGDIPEGYSVSREKKERFSLILESASTNQTSMYLCASSLVTSGTDTQYFGPGTRLTVL.

This clone appeared many times. V and J are TRBV20-1 and TRBJ1-1; D possibly corresponds to TRBD1 (5 bases). Trimming pared 5 bases from V and 11 bases from J, leaving 12 bases between. CDR1 and CDR2 (germline): DFQATT, SNEGSKA (reference sequence). This CDR3 has 10 residues. Written as DNA, the CDR3 is TGCAGTGCTGCGACCTGGGGGGCTTTCTTT. Its protein product is CSAATWGAFF.

On this clone itself: This sequence is one base from a far larger clone and is likely a read error. This chain joins TRBV6-1 and TRBJ1-1; D gene unclear. Germline assignment: CDR1 MNHNS and CDR2 SASEGT. The CDR3 has 10 amino acids. Trimming removed 1 base at V and 11 bases at J, with 5 bases between. The CDR3 reads CASSEGGAFF. CDR3 DNA sequence: TGTGCCAGCAGTGAAGGAGGTGCTTTCTTT.

This rearrangement joins TRBV5-4 to TRBJ2-5; D remains unclear. The V and J ends lost 0 bases and 1 base respectively, with 10 bases between them. The germline V gene encodes CDR1 SGHNT and CDR2 YYREEE (reference sequence). This CDR3 has 15 residues. CDR3 region: CASSLGGLVQETQYF. As DNA, the CDR3 is TGTGCCAGCAGCTTGGGGGGTCTTGTCCAAGAGACCCAGTACTTC.

The gene calls are TRBV25-1 and TRBJ1-1; weak D call: TRBD1 (6 bases). There are 16 residues in the CDR3. The germline gives CDR1 MGHDK, CDR2 SYGVNS. V lost 0 bases and J lost 3, with 14 bases in between. CDR3: CASSEYRAGEDTEAFF. CDR3 DNA: TGTGCCAGCAGTGAATACCGCGCAGGGGAGGACACTGAAGCTTTCTTT.

This rearrangement joins TRBV19 to TRBJ2-3; 8 positions agree with TRBD2. Trimming at V came to 5 bases and at J to 4 bases, leaving 14 bases not matched to a gene. This CDR3 comprises 17 residues. CDR1 is LNHDA and CDR2 is SQIVND in the germline V gene (reference sequence). The CDR3 DNA reads as TGTGCCAGTAGTCCGTGGGCTCAGCGGGGGAGGGCAGATACGCAGTATTTT. Translated, it gives CASSPWAQRGRADTQYF.